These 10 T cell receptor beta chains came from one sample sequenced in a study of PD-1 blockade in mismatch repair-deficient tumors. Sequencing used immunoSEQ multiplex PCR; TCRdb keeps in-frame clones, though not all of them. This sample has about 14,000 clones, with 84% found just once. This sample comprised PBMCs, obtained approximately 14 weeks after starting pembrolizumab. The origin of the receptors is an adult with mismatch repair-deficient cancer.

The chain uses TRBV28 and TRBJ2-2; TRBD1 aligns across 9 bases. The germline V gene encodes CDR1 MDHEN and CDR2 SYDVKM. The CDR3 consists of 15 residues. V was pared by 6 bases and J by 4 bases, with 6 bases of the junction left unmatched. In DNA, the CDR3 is TGTGCCAGCAGACCACAGGGGGCGGTCACCGGGGAGCTGTTTTTT. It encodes CASRPQGAVTGELFF. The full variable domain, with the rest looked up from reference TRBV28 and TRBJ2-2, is DVKVTQSSRYLVKRTGEKVFLECVQDMDHENMFWYRQDPGLGLRLIYFSYDVKMKEKGDIPEGYSVSREKKERFSLILESASTNQTSMYLCASRPQGAVTGELFFGEGSRLTVL.

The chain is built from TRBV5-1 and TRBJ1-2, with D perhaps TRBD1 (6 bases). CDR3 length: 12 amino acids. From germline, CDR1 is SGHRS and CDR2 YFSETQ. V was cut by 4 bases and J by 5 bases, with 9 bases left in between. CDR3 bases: TGCGCCAGCAGCGGCGACAGGTATGGCTACACCTTC. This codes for CASSGDRYGYTF.

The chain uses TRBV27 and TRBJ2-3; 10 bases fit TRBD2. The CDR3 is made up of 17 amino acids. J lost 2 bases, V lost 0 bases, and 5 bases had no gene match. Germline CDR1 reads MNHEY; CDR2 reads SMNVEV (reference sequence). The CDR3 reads CASSLSVTSGVTDTQYF. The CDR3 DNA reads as TGTGCCAGCAGTTTATCGGTTACTAGCGGGGTCACAGATACGCAGTATTTT.

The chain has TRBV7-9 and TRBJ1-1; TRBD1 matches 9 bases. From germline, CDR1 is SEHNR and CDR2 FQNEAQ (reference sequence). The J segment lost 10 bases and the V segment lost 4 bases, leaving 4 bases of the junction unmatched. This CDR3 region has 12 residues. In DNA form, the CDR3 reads TGTGCCAGCAGCTGGGGACAGGGAATAGCTTTCTTT. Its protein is CASSWGQGIAFF.

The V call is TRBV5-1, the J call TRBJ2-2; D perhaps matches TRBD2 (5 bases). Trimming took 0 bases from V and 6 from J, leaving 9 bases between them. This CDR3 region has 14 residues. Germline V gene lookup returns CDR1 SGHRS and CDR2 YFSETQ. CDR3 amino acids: CASSLERGSGELFF. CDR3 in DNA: TGCGCCAGCAGCTTGGAACGAGGGTCCGGGGAGCTGTTTTTT.

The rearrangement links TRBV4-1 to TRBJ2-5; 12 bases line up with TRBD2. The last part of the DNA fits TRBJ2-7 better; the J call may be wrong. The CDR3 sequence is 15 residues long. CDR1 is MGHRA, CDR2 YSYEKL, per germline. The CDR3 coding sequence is TGCGCCAGCAGCCAACCGGGACTAGCGGGTTACGAGCAGTACTTC. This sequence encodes CASSQPGLAGYEQYF.

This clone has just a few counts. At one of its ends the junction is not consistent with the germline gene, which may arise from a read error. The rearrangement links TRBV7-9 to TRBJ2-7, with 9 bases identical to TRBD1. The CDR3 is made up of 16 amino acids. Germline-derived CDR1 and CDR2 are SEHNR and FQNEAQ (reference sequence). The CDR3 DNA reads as TGTGCCAGCAGCCTCTCCGGGACAGGGATCTGGCTGACCATCCCTTTT. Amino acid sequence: CASSLSGTGIWLTIPF.

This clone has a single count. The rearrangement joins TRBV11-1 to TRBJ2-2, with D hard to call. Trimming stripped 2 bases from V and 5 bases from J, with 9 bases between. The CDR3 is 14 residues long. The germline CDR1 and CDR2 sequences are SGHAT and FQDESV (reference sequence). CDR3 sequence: CASSLLGGTGELFF. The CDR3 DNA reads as TGTGCCAGCAGCTTATTAGGCGGTACCGGGGAGCTGTTTTTT.

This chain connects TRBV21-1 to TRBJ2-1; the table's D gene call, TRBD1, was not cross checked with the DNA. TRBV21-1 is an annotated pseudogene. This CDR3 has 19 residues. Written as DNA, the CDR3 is TGTGCCAGCAGCATCCCAGGGTGCTACCCGAAGGGGTTGAACAATGAGCAGTTCTTC. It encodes CASSIPGCYPKGLNNEQFF.

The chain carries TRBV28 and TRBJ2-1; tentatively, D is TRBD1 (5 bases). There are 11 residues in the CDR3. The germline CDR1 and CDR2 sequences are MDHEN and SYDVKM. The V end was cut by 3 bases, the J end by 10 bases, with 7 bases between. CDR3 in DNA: TGTGCCAGCAGTTTGGGGCGGGAGCAGTTCTTC. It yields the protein CASSLGREQFF.